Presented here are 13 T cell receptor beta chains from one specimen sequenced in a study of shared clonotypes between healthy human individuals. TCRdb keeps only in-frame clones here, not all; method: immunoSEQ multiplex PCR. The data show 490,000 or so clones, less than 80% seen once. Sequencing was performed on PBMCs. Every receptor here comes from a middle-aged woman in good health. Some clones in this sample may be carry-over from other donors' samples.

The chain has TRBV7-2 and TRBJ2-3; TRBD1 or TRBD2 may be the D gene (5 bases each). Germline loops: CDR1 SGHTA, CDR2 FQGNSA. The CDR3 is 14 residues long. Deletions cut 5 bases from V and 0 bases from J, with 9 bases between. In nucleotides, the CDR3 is TGTGCCAGCAGCGCGAGGGACAGCACAGATACGCAGTATTTT. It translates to CASSARDSTDTQYF.

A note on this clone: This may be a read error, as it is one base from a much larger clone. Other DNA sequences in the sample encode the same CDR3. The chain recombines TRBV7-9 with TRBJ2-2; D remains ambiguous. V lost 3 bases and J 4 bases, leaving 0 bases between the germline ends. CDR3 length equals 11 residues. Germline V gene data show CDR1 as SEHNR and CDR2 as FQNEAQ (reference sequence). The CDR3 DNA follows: TGTGCCAGCAGCTTCACCGGGGAGCTGTTTTTT. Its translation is CASSFTGELFF.

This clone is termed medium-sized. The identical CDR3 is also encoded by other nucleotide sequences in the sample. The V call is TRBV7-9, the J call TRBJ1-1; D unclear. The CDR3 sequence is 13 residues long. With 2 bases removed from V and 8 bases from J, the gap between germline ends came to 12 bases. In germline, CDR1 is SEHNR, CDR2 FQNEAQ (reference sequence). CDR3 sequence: CASSLLVNREAFF. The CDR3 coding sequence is TGTGCCAGCAGCTTACTGGTAAACCGGGAAGCTTTCTTT.

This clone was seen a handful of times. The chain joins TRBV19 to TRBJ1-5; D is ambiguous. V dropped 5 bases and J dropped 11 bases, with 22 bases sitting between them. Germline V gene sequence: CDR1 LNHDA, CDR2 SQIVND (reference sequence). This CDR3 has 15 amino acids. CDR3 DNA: TGTGCCAGTAGTGTATCCGGGCGTCGGAATCTTGCCCAGCATTTT. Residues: CASSVSGRRNLAQHF.

The CDR3 reads CASRTSSHTQYF. The CDR3 nucleotides are TGTGCCAGCAGGACTAGCTCCCATACGCAGTATTTT. The chain links TRBV27 to TRBJ2-3; 7 bases are shared with TRBD2. There are 12 residues in the CDR3. The V gene end was trimmed by 6 bases and the J gene end by 7 bases; junction bases not matched to a gene: 4. Germline V lookup: CDR1 MNHEY, CDR2 SMNVEV (reference sequence).

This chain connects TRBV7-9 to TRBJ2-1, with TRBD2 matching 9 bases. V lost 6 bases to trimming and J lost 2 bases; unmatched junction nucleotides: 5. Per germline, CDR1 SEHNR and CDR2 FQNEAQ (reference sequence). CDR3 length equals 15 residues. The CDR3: CASRPTSGPYNEQFF. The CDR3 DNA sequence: TGTGCCAGCAGGCCTACTAGCGGGCCCTACAATGAGCAGTTCTTC.

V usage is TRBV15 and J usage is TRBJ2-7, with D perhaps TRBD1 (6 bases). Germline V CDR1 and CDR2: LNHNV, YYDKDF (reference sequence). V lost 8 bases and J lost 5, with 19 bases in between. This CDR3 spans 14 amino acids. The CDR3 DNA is TGTGCCACCCACCCTCTGGGGGCCGTTCACGAGCAGTACTTC. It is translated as CATHPLGAVHEQYF.

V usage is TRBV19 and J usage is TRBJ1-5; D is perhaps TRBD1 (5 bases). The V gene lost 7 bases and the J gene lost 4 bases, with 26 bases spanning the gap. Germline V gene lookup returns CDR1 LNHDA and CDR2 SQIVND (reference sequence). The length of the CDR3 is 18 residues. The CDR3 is CASIQGIRGVGGNQPQHF. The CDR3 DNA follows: TGTGCCAGTATTCAGGGAATCCGAGGAGTGGGGGGAAATCAGCCCCAGCATTTT.

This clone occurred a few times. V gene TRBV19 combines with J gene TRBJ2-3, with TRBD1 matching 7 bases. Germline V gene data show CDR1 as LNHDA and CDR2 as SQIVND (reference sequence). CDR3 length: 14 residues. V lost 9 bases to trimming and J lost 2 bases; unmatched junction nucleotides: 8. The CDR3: CASGVGQATDTQYF. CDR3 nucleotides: TGTGCCAGCGGGGTTGGACAGGCCACAGATACGCAGTATTTT.

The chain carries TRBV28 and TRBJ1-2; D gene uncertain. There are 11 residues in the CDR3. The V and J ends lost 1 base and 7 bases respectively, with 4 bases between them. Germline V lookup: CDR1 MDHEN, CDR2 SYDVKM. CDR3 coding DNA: TGTGCCAGCAGTTTATCTGGTGGCTACACCTTC. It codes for CASSLSGGYTF.

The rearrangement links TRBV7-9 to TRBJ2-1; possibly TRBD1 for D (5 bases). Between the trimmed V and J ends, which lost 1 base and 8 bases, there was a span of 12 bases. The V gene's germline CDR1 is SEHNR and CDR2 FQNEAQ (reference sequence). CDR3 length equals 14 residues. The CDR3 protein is CASSLVGRGDEQFF. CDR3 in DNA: TGTGCCAGCAGCTTAGTGGGAAGGGGCGATGAGCAGTTCTTC.

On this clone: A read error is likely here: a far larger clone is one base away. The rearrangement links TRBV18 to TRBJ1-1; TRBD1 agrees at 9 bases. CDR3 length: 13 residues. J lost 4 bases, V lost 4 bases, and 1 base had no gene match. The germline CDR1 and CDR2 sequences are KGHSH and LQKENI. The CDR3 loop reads CASSLGQGTEAFF. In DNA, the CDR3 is TGTGCCAGCTCACTGGGACAGGGCACTGAAGCTTTCTTT.

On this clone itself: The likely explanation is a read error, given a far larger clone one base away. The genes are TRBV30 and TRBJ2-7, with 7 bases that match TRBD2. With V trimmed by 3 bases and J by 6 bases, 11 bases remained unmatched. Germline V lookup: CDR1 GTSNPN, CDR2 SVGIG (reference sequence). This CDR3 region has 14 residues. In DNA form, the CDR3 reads TGTGCCTGGAGGCCCTGGCGGGAGAGCCGCGAGCAGTACTTC. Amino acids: CAWRPWRESREQYF.